These 27 T cell receptor beta chains came from one sample sequenced in a study of T-cell reconstitution after alpha-beta-depleted transplantation in children. Unique molecular identifiers were used in preparing the TCRbeta library. TCRdb processed the PCR reads anew with MiXCR; each CDR3 protein has one entry. This table holds roughly 500,000 distinct CDR3 sequences, 8% to 11% found once. The sample in question was PBMCs, obtained before TCRalphabeta/CD19-depleted stem cell transplant. All receptors come from a child aged 2-15 years with inherited bone marrow failure, due to receive a stem cell transplant.

This clonotype was counted ten times or more. V gene TRBV6-5 combines with J gene TRBJ2-3; D assignment may be TRBD1 or TRBD2 (5 bases each). The CDR3 length is 18 residues. Germline values: CDR1 MNHEY, CDR2 SVGAGI. V dropped 6 bases and J dropped 1 base, with 23 bases sitting between them. CDR3 in DNA: TGTGCCAGCAGCTATGCTCCACAGCCCAGAGGGGGCACAGATACGCAGTATTTT. As protein: CASSYAPQPRGGTDTQYF.

At least ten counts were recorded for this clonotype. The chain combines TRBV7-8 with TRBJ2-4, with 12 bases matching TRBD1. Per the germline V gene, CDR1 is SGHVS and CDR2 is FQNEAQ. This CDR3 comprises 17 residues. V shed 3 bases, J shed 1 base, and the junction held 4 bases outside the gene matches. The CDR3 loop is CASSLGQGATAKNIQYF. The DNA for the CDR3 is TGTGCCAGCAGCTTGGGACAGGGGGCAACGGCCAAAAACATTCAGTACTTC.

This clonotype was counted at least ten times. The J gene is TRBJ2-3, the V gene TRBV10-1; TRBD2 matches 8 bases. The junction had 9 bases not matched to a gene; V was cut back by 5 bases and J by 2 bases. This CDR3 spans 16 amino acids. From germline, CDR1 is WNHNN and CDR2 SYGVQD (reference sequence). The CDR3 here is CASSPPGLDATDTQYF. In DNA, the CDR3 is TGCGCCAGCAGTCCTCCGGGACTAGACGCCACAGATACGCAGTATTTT.

This clonotype came up many times. The J gene is TRBJ2-3, the V gene TRBV6-5; tentative D call: TRBD2 (6 bases). The CDR3 runs 15 residues. Deletions cut 3 bases from V and 2 bases from J, with 12 bases between. Germline assignment: CDR1 MNHEY and CDR2 SVGAGI. CDR3 protein: CASSYGVGLTDTQYF. DNA of the CDR3: TGTGCCAGCAGTTATGGGGTGGGACTCACAGATACGCAGTATTTT.

This clonotype was counted at least ten times. The gene calls are TRBV6-5 and TRBJ1-1; a possible D gene is TRBD1 (6 bases). Germline V lookup: CDR1 MNHEY, CDR2 SVGAGI. The length of the CDR3 is 15 residues. Trimming cost V 4 bases and J 0 bases, with 12 bases left between them. DNA for the CDR3: TGTGCCAGCAGTTCCCGGGGGCTGATGAACACTGAAGCTTTCTTT. Translating it yields CASSSRGLMNTEAFF.

This clonotype was seen at least ten times. This chain links TRBV29-1 with TRBJ2-7, with TRBD1 identical over 9 bases. This CDR3 spans 16 amino acids. Germline CDR1 reads SQVTM; CDR2 reads ANQGSEA. The V and J ends lost 1 base and 2 bases, in that order; junction bases with no gene match: 9. The CDR3: CSVEGKPGQGPYEQYF. DNA for the CDR3: TGCAGCGTTGAAGGAAAACCGGGACAGGGACCCTACGAGCAGTACTTC.

This clonotype has a count of ten or more. The chain has TRBV27 and TRBJ1-2, with a possible D match to TRBD1 (6 bases). V lost 2 bases, J lost 3 bases, and 16 bases lay in between. CDR3 length equals 16 residues. Looked up from germline, CDR1 is MNHEY and CDR2 is SMNVEV (reference sequence). CDR3 region: CASSLHEGDYYYGYTF. CDR3 nucleotide sequence: TGTGCCAGCAGTTTACACGAGGGGGATTATTACTATGGCTACACCTTC.

This clonotype came up many times. The chain couples TRBV7-9 to TRBJ2-3; D ambiguous. Per the germline V gene, CDR1 is SEHNR and CDR2 is FQNEAQ (reference sequence). The V gene lost 4 bases and the J gene lost 5 bases, with 7 bases spanning the gap. The CDR3 has 12 residues. The CDR3 bases are TGTGCCAGCAGCTCCCGATTAGATACGCAGTATTTT. Encoded protein: CASSSRLDTQYF.

On this clonotype itself: A much larger clone lies a single base off, so this may be a read error. The genes are TRBV12-3 or TRBV12-4 and TRBJ1-5; unclear D gene. The length of the CDR3 is 13 residues. The CDR3 DNA reads as TGTGCCAGCAGTTTTGAGAGGGCTCAGACCCAGCATTTT. Translated, it gives CASSFERAQTQHF.

Many counts were recorded for this clonotype. The chain links TRBV12-3 or TRBV12-4 to TRBJ1-1; D possibly corresponds to TRBD1 (5 bases). The CDR3 has 15 amino acids. The V end lost 0 bases, the J end lost 5 bases, and 13 bases lay between the germline ends. CDR3 sequence: CASSLAGGGETEAFF. The DNA of the CDR3 is TGTGCCAGCAGTTTAGCGGGGGGAGGAGAAACTGAAGCTTTCTTT.

This clonotype has at least ten counts. This rearrangement joins TRBV7-9 to TRBJ2-5; 9 nucleotides match TRBD1. CDR3 length equals 16 residues. Per germline, CDR1 SEHNR and CDR2 FQNEAQ (reference sequence). The V and J ends lost 7 bases and 5 bases, in that order; junction bases with no gene match: 14. The CDR3 DNA follows: TGTGCCAGCACCGCACCCCGACAGGGGGTACCGGAGACCCAGTACTTC. Its translation is CASTAPRQGVPETQYF.

This clonotype has at least ten counts. The gene calls are TRBV27 and TRBJ1-2, with D possibly TRBD1 on 6 matching bases. Looked up from germline, CDR1 is MNHEY and CDR2 is SMNVEV (reference sequence). This CDR3 contains 13 residues. Trimming took 6 bases from V and 2 from J, leaving 10 bases between them. The CDR3 here is CASRPTGNYGYTF. The CDR3, as DNA: TGTGCCAGCAGGCCGACAGGAAACTATGGCTACACCTTC.

This clonotype was recorded many times. The chain carries TRBV7-9 and TRBJ2-3, with 12 bases identical to TRBD2. Germline CDR1 and CDR2: SEHNR and FQNEAQ (reference sequence). The CDR3 loop spans 17 amino acids. Trimming at V came to 5 bases and at J to 4 bases, leaving 10 bases not matched to a gene. Here the CDR3 reads CASSPRRLAGVADTQYF. The DNA for the CDR3 is TGTGCCAGCAGCCCCCGCCGACTAGCGGGAGTGGCAGATACGCAGTATTTT.

The CDR3 DNA reads as TGTGCCAGTAGTGGGGGAGGGGCGGACACTGAAGCTTTCTTT. Translation: CASSGGGADTEAFF. V usage is TRBV19 and J usage is TRBJ1-1, with D perhaps matching TRBD1 (5 bases). The CDR3 loop spans 14 amino acids. V lost 5 bases, J lost 3 bases, and 13 bases lay in between. The germline V gene has CDR1 LNHDA and CDR2 SQIVND (reference sequence).

This clonotype was counted ten times or more. The chain employs TRBV6-1 and TRBJ2-3; TRBD1 agrees at 8 bases. Germline V gives CDR1 MNHNS, CDR2 SASEGT. The ends lost 6 bases at V and 4 bases at J; junction bases unmatched: 9. This CDR3 contains 15 residues. In nucleotides, the CDR3 is TGTGCCAGCAGCACAGGGGGTGCAGGAGCAGATACGCAGTATTTT. Its protein is CASSTGGAGADTQYF.

On this clonotype: Since a much larger clone is just one base distant, this may be a read error. This chain joins TRBV2 and TRBJ2-7; D may match TRBD1 or TRBD2 (5 bases each). Trimming pared 2 bases from V and 0 bases from J, leaving 8 bases between. The CDR3 is made up of 14 amino acids. Germline V CDR1 and CDR2: SNHLY, FYNNEI. The CDR3 DNA is TGTGCCAGCAGTGAACAGGGACCCTCCTACGAGCAGTACTTC. Its protein product is CASSEQGPSYEQYF.

At least ten counts were recorded for this clonotype. This chain connects TRBV5-1 to TRBJ2-7; D not certain. This CDR3 comprises 14 residues. V gave up 2 bases and J gave up 0 bases, with 9 bases separating them. The germline V gene encodes CDR1 SGHRS and CDR2 YFSETQ. The CDR3 reads CASSFSGLSYEQYF. The CDR3 DNA sequence: TGCGCCAGCAGCTTCTCGGGCCTCTCCTACGAGCAGTACTTC.

This clonotype was recorded at least ten times. The V gene is TRBV7-2, the J gene TRBJ1-2; 8 positions agree with TRBD1. There are 14 residues in the CDR3. Germline CDR1 is SGHTA and CDR2 is FQGNSA. The V and J ends lost 5 bases and 4 bases, in that order; junction bases with no gene match: 6. CDR3 residues: CASSPAGGSYGYTF. The CDR3 region has the DNA TGTGCCAGCAGCCCCGCAGGGGGCTCCTATGGCTACACCTTC. The whole variable domain, remainder taken from reference TRBV7-2 and TRBJ1-2, is GAGVSQSPSNKVTEKGKDVELRCDPISGHTALYWYRQSLGQGLEFLIYFQGNSAPDKSGLPSDRFSAERTGGSVSTLTIQRTQQEDSAVYLCASSPAGGSYGYTFGSGTRLTVV.

Points on this clonotype: Being one base from a much bigger clone, this may be a read error. The chain is built from TRBV7-9 and TRBJ1-4, with TRBD1 identical over 10 bases. The CDR3 is made up of 15 amino acids. V lost 5 bases to trimming and J lost 8 bases; unmatched junction nucleotides: 8. Germline assignment: CDR1 SEHNR and CDR2 FQNEAQ (reference sequence). Written as DNA, the CDR3 is TGTGCCAGCAGCCTTTTCCGGACAGGGGGAGAAAAACTGTTTTTT. Translation: CASSLFRTGGEKLFF.

The chain links TRBV6-2 or TRBV6-3 to TRBJ2-1; 10 bases match TRBD2. This CDR3 region has 16 residues. Germline loops: CDR1 MNHEY, CDR2 SVGEGT. With 7 bases clipped from V and 4 bases from J, the junction kept 10 bases outside the gene matches. CDR3 nucleotide sequence: TGTGCCAGCAAAACTAGCGGGACCTTCCGTTACAATGAGCAGTTCTTC. Amino acids: CASKTSGTFRYNEQFF.

This clonotype was detected ten times or more. A read error may account for a junction end that differs from germline. The rearrangement links TRBV20-1 to TRBJ2-2; 9 bases match TRBD1. Germline loops: CDR1 DFQATT, CDR2 SNEGSKA (reference sequence). The CDR3 covers 13 residues. The chain's CDR3 is CGVDRGNTGELFF. The DNA of the CDR3 is TGTGGGGTGGACAGGGGGAACACCGGGGAGCTGTTTTTT.

Many counts were recorded for this clonotype. The chain is built from TRBV5-1 and TRBJ2-7; a possible D gene is TRBD1 (5 bases). The CDR3 consists of 16 residues. Germline CDR1 SGHRS, CDR2 YFSETQ. Trimming cost V 0 bases and J 2 bases, with 15 bases left between them. This chain's CDR3 is CASSLGAGKRTYEQYF. The CDR3 nucleotides read TGCGCCAGCAGCTTGGGGGCAGGGAAGAGGACCTACGAGCAGTACTTC.

The chain is built from TRBV5-6 and TRBJ2-3; 8 nucleotides match TRBD2. The trim removed 2 bases at V and 10 bases at J, leaving 3 bases unmatched. The CDR3 loop spans 12 amino acids. Germline V gene data show CDR1 as SGHDT and CDR2 as YYEEEE. DNA for the CDR3: TGTGCCAGCAGCTTACTAGCGGTCTCGCAGTATTTT. Translated: CASSLLAVSQYF.

Regarding this clonotype: Given a much more abundant clone one base away, this may be a read error. V usage is TRBV4-3 and J usage is TRBJ2-7, with D possibly being TRBD1 (5 bases). The CDR3 runs to 16 residues. The V end was cut by 0 bases, the J end by 2 bases, with 14 bases between. Germline V gene lookup returns CDR1 LGHNA and CDR2 YSLEER. Here the CDR3 DNA reads TGCGCCAGCAGCCAAGATAGGCAGGGCCGTCCCTACGAGCAGTACTTC. Its protein product is CASSQDRQGRPYEQYF.

This clonotype was picked up many times. V gene TRBV11-2 combines with J gene TRBJ2-3; 8 bases map to TRBD2. V trimming: 0 bases; J trimming: 1 base; junction bases outside the gene matches: 6. This CDR3 is 17 amino acids long. From germline, CDR1 is SGHAT and CDR2 FQNNGV. In DNA, the CDR3 is TGTGCCAGCAGCTTAGAGTGGTTGCGGGAGGGCACAGATACGCAGTATTTT. Protein: CASSLEWLREGTDTQYF.

This clonotype was found many times. This chain uses TRBV5-5 with TRBJ2-3; TRBD1 agrees at 10 bases. The germline CDR1 and CDR2 sequences are SGHKS and YYEKEE (reference sequence). V trimming: 0 bases; J trimming: 12 bases; junction bases outside the gene matches: 7. This CDR3 has 14 amino acids. The CDR3 loop reads CASSLAGQGPPQYF. The CDR3 DNA follows: TGTGCCAGCAGCTTGGCGGGACAGGGGCCGCCCCAGTATTTT.

The V and J genes are TRBV5-4 and TRBJ2-1, with D maybe TRBD2 (5 bases). CDR3 length: 14 residues. The germline V gene has CDR1 SGHNT and CDR2 YYREEE (reference sequence). V was trimmed by 4 bases and J by 7 bases, leaving 15 bases between them. The DNA for the CDR3 is TGTGCCAGCAGCCAGGATGAGGGAGTAAATGAGCAGTTCTTC. This encodes CASSQDEGVNEQFF.